This T cell receptor (beta chain) was identified during a study of blood T cell repertoires in COVID-19. About the study: Sites across the United States, Italy and Spain contributed samples from acute and convalescent COVID-19. From T cells, B-cell-depleted T cells, or PBMCs came the material, which was cDNA or gDNA.

Two consecutive negative NP/OP PCR tests, clearance, or resolved symptoms defined Cohort 3 recovery. The V end was cut by 4 bases, the J end by 4 bases, with 22 bases between. Germline V gene data show CDR1 as SGHVS and CDR2 as FNYEAQ. The CDR3 has 18 amino acids. How the authors handled the data: Nucleated cell counts were estimated from reference gene primer amplification. Clones were sequenced by immunoSEQ multiplex PCR, and TCRdb holds only the in-frame ones, with some missing. V and J calls and clone size come straight from that table; D and trimming were deduced from the DNA. The sample lists fewer than 600,000 clones; roughly 90% were seen once.

The source material was PBMCs or T cells enriched from blood (not recorded which). The sequence was collected from a woman in her thirties or forties who had recovered from COVID-19. The chain carries TRBV7-6 and TRBJ2-2; maybe TRBD2 (6 bases). The CDR3 DNA reads as TGTGCCAGCAGCTCACGCGTCTCGGGCGGGACCCTCACCGGGGAGCTGTTTTTT. It translates to CASSSRVSGGTLTGELFF.